This T cell receptor (beta chain) derives from a study of vaccination effects on CD4 cells after COVID-19. In regard to this clone: Its antigen remains unidentified.

Using immunoSEQ multiplex PCR, the repertoire was profiled, and TCRdb retains in-frame clones only, with some absent. The table has about 30,000 clones, just under 75% seen once. The study's findings and limits: Clones from infection and from vaccination both contracted markedly late after vaccination.

Viral peptide pools were used in the ViraFEST assay to expand antigen-specific CD4+ T cells, and sequencing came afterward. Upon completion of roughly ten days in culture, CD4+ T cells were isolated. Participants received two doses of either the BNT162b2 or mRNA-1273 vaccine. Germline V gene data show CDR1 as SGHDT and CDR2 as YYEEEE. Trimming took off 0 bases at V and 2 bases at J, with 5 bases between the two ends. The length of the CDR3 is 13 residues. Sequencing used CD4+ T cells from PBMCs cultured with HCoV-229E spike peptides, obtained after COVID-19 vaccination. This sequence joins TRBV5-6 and TRBJ2-5; D call uncertain. This TCR was recovered from a human donor who received a COVID-19 vaccine. DNA for the CDR3: TGTGCCAGCAGCTTGGACGAGCAAGAGACCCAGTACTTC. It translates to CASSLDEQETQYF.